These T cell receptor beta chains were read from a single sample in a study of blood T cell repertoires in COVID-19. The method was immunoSEQ multiplex PCR; TCRdb's version includes in-frame clones alone and lacks a portion of them. This table has 95,000 to 150,000 clones, roughly 82% appearing once. The specimen was peripheral blood. The source is a human donor in a cohort sampled during active COVID-19. Both conserved end residues are part of each CDR3. D genes are given only for firm matches. The size entry is marked missing in some rows and otherwise reads once, few, many or a size class.

abundance,d_gene,j_gene,v_gene,CDR3aa,CDR3nt
NA,TRBD1,TRBJ2-5,TRBV7-2,CASSSTGGLSQYF,TGTGCCAGCAGCTCAACAGGGGGCTTATCCCAGTACTTC
NA,NA,TRBJ1-1,TRBV5-1,CASSLQGINTEAFF,TGCGCCAGCAGCTTGCAGGGGATCAACACTGAAGCTTTCTTT
NA,TRBD2,TRBJ2-2,TRBV6-2/TRBV6-3,CASSYSIPSGGGGELFF,TGTGCCAGCAGTTACTCAATACCTAGCGGGGGCGGCGGGGAGCTGTTTTTT
NA,TRBD1,TRBJ1-1,TRBV5-4,CASSATGGTEAFF,TGTGCCAGCAGCGCGACAGGGGGCACTGAAGCTTTCTTT
NA,TRBD1,TRBJ1-1,TRBV19,CASHRGADTEAFF,TGTGCCAGCCACAGGGGTGCGGACACTGAAGCTTTCTTT
once,NA,TRBJ1-1,TRBV6-6,CASSYSEINTEAFF,TGTGCCAGCAGTTACTCAGAGATTAACACTGAAGCTTTCTTT
NA,TRBD1,TRBJ2-3,TRBV29-1,CSVETGDGTDTQYF,TGCAGCGTTGAAACAGGGGACGGCACAGATACGCAGTATTTT
NA,TRBD2,TRBJ2-7,TRBV2,CASSESLAGGYEQYF,TGTGCCAGCAGTGAAAGTCTAGCGGGGGGTTACGAGCAGTACTTC
NA,NA,TRBJ1-5,TRBV12-3/TRBV12-4,CASSLQGYQPQHF,TGTGCCAGCAGTTTACAGGGTTATCAGCCCCAGCATTTT
NA,NA,TRBJ1-1,TRBV11-2,CASSSQENTEAFF,TGTGCCAGCAGCTCGCAGGAAAACACTGAAGCTTTCTTT
NA,TRBD1,TRBJ2-3,TRBV23-1,CASRDVTGGTDTQYF,TGCGCCAGCAGGGACGTGACAGGGGGCACAGATACGCAGTATTTT
NA,TRBD1,TRBJ2-7,TRBV29-1,CSVERDRGSEQYF,TGCAGCGTTGAGAGGGACAGGGGTTCCGAGCAGTACTTC
NA,NA,TRBJ1-1,TRBV7-2,CASRQPRYTEAFF,TGTGCCAGCAGACAACCGCGGTACACTGAAGCTTTCTTT
few,TRBD2,TRBJ2-2,TRBV7-8,CASSFPSGGADTGELFF,TGTGCCAGCAGCTTTCCGAGCGGGGGGGCCGACACCGGGGAGCTGTTTTTT
NA,NA,TRBJ2-1,TRBV6-2/TRBV6-3,CASSSRAGLNEQFF,TGTGCCAGCAGTTCTCGCGCGGGCCTTAATGAGCAGTTCTTC
NA,TRBD2,TRBJ2-7,TRBV12-3/TRBV12-4,CALGRGVYYEQYF,TGTGCCCTGGGGAGGGGTGTGTATTACGAGCAGTACTTC
NA,NA,TRBJ2-1,TRBV9,CASNPITDSPHYNEQFF,TGTGCCAGCAACCCTATTACCGACAGTCCTCACTACAATGAGCAGTTCTTC
NA,TRBD2,TRBJ2-1,TRBV6-2/TRBV6-3,CASSPTSGVPSYNEQFF,TGTGCCAGCAGCCCGACTAGCGGGGTTCCCTCCTACAATGAGCAGTTCTTC
once,NA,TRBJ2-7,TRBV4-1,CASSPSGPYEQYF,TGCGCCAGCAGCCCTTCAGGGCCCTACGAGCAGTACTTC
NA,NA,TRBJ2-1,TRBV18,CATEAFNEQFF,TGTGCCACTGAAGCTTTCAATGAGCAGTTCTTC
few,TRBD1,TRBJ2-7,TRBV5-1,CASSWTGGASEQYF,TGCGCCAGCAGCTGGACAGGGGGCGCGTCCGAGCAGTACTTC
once,TRBD2,TRBJ2-2,TRBV5-6,CASSHRLAGGLGELFF,TGTGCCAGCAGCCACCGACTAGCGGGGGGACTCGGGGAGCTGTTTTTT
NA,NA,TRBJ1-2,TRBV28,CASSLGGFDGYTF,TGTGCCAGCAGTTTGGGGGGGTTCGATGGCTACACCTTC
NA,TRBD2,TRBJ2-3,TRBV5-1,CASSGTSGTDTQYF,TGCGCCAGCAGCGGGACTAGCGGTACAGATACGCAGTATTTT
NA,NA,TRBJ1-2,TRBV15,CATTLDRSANYGYTF,TGTGCCACCACCCTCGACAGGTCTGCTAACTATGGCTACACCTTC
NA,TRBD1,TRBJ1-5,TRBV19,CASRNTGGGNQPQHF,TGTGCCAGTAGGAACACAGGGGGTGGGAATCAGCCCCAGCATTTT
NA,TRBD1,TRBJ1-5,TRBV5-1,CASSLGQGGNQPQHF,TGCGCCAGCAGCTTGGGACAGGGGGGGAATCAGCCCCAGCATTTT
NA,NA,TRBJ2-3,TRBV5-1,CASSFGQSTDTQYF,TGCGCCAGCAGCTTTGGCCAGAGCACAGATACGCAGTATTTT
once,NA,TRBJ1-1,TRBV6-5,CASSYWRGANTEAFF,TGTGCCAGCAGTTACTGGAGGGGCGCGAACACTGAAGCTTTCTTT
NA,TRBD2,TRBJ2-3,TRBV7-2,CASQPSGGPTDTQYF,TGTGCCAGCCAGCCTAGCGGGGGGCCCACAGATACGCAGTATTTT
NA,TRBD1,TRBJ2-7,TRBV27,CASSFRGLKEQYF,TGTGCCAGCAGTTTTAGGGGGCTTAAAGAGCAGTACTTC
NA,TRBD1,TRBJ2-2,TRBV5-1,CASSRTGLGGELFF,TGCGCCAGCAGCCGGACAGGGTTGGGCGGGGAGCTGTTTTTT
NA,NA,TRBJ2-2,TRBV7-9,CASSRQQGNTGELFF,TGTGCCAGCAGTCGCCAACAGGGGAACACCGGGGAGCTGTTTTTT
NA,NA,TRBJ1-4,TRBV7-8,CASSLGPSGWANEKLFF,TGTGCCAGCAGCTTAGGGCCCTCAGGTTGGGCTAATGAAAAACTGTTTTTT
NA,NA,TRBJ1-2,TRBV19,CASSIGGESYGYTF,TGTGCCAGTAGTATTGGCGGGGAGAGCTATGGCTACACCTTC
NA,TRBD2,TRBJ2-1,TRBV5-4,CASSEKPGLAGDEQFF,TGTGCCAGCAGCGAAAAACCGGGACTAGCGGGCGATGAGCAGTTCTTC
NA,TRBD1,TRBJ1-5,TRBV28,CASSPSGQGKNQPQHF,TGTGCCAGCAGTCCCTCGGGACAGGGGAAGAATCAGCCCCAGCATTTT
NA,NA,TRBJ2-2,TRBV7-2,CASSPSGNTGELFF,TGTGCCAGCAGCCCTTCAGGGAACACCGGGGAGCTGTTTTTT
NA,NA,TRBJ2-3,TRBV29-1,CSVPGAGSSSSTDTQYF,TGCAGTGTTCCCGGGGCGGGGAGTTCCTCCTCCACAGATACGCAGTATTTT
NA,TRBD1,TRBJ2-1,TRBV15,CATSRSTGGVSNEQFF,TGTGCCACCAGCCGATCGACAGGGGGCGTCTCCAATGAGCAGTTCTTC
NA,TRBD2,TRBJ2-3,TRBV25-1,CASSRISGGPTDTQYF,TGTGCCAGCAGTAGGATTAGCGGGGGGCCCACAGATACGCAGTATTTT
few,NA,TRBJ1-5,TRBV6-2/TRBV6-3,CASSYGGGDNQPQHF,TGTGCCAGCAGTTACGGGGGCGGAGACAATCAGCCCCAGCATTTT